This T cell receptor (beta chain) was found in a study of STAT5B mutations in CD4+ large granular lymphocyte leukemia. Study in general: Healthy donors showed HLA-associated enrichment of the CDR3 'QG' motif.

Sequencing used immunoSEQ multiplex PCR; TCRdb keeps in-frame clones, though not all of them. The data contain some 30,000 clones, over 70% of them singletons. The germline V gene encodes CDR1 MDHEN and CDR2 SYDVKM. This CDR3 contains 14 residues. V lost 6 bases and J 5 bases, leaving 17 bases between the germline ends. Sequenced: CD4+ T cells from blood buffy coats. The chain joins TRBV28 to TRBJ2-7; D uncertain. The receptor was derived from a human donor in good health. The CDR3 region is CASSPMTRYHEQYF. The CDR3 region has the DNA TGTGCCAGCAGCCCGATGACCCGGTACCACGAGCAGTACTTC.